One and the same sample provided the 28 T cell receptor beta chains below, sequenced in a study of OX40 agonist ivuxolimab in advanced cancers. Libraries were made using the immunoSEQ multiplex PCR assay. TCRdb limited this immuneACCESS table to in-frame rearrangements with V and J called. A share of clones is missing; checked studies link under half to unresolved V genes, and the rest is unexplained. This sample comprises some 63,000 clones, 75% to 90% of them detected only once. Approximately 15% of the sample is taken by the ten largest. Sequenced material: CD4+ or CD8+ T cells sorted from blood, taken in a trial of the OX40 agonist ivuxolimab. The receptor source for this set is an adult with an advanced solid tumor such as melanoma, head and neck, liver or kidney cancer.

Here the CDR3 DNA reads TGTGCCAGCAGTTTAGGCGGACAGCAGTTCTTC. It translates to CASSLGGQQFF. V is TRBV27 and J is TRBJ2-1, with D uncertain. Between the trimmed V and J ends, which lost 2 bases and 11 bases, there was a span of 7 bases. The CDR3 has 11 residues. Germline V lookup: CDR1 MNHEY, CDR2 SMNVEV (reference sequence).

This chain links TRBV27 with TRBJ2-1; a possible D gene is TRBD1 (6 bases). The CDR3 has 14 residues. Germline-derived CDR1 and CDR2 are MNHEY and SMNVEV (reference sequence). Trimming removed 5 bases at V and 8 bases at J, with 16 bases between. This chain's CDR3 is CASSIGGRIDEQFF. CDR3 bases: TGTGCCAGCAGTATAGGGGGTAGAATCGATGAGCAGTTCTTC.

V gene TRBV6-6 combines with J gene TRBJ2-1, with TRBD2 as a possible D gene (5 bases). The CDR3 loop spans 13 amino acids. Germline V gene data show CDR1 as MNHNY and CDR2 as SVGAGI (reference sequence). The V and J ends lost 10 bases and 5 bases respectively, with 15 bases between them. In DNA, the CDR3 is TGTGCCACCCAGTCCGTGGGAGACAATGAGCAGTTCTTC. It specifies CATQSVGDNEQFF.

In this sample, this clone is medium-sized. This sample includes further DNA sequences coding for the same CDR3. CDR3 amino acids: CASSLGSRGYTF. The DNA for the CDR3 is TGTGCCAGCAGCTTGGGCAGTCGCGGCTACACCTTC. The chain has TRBV7-9 and TRBJ1-2; D is uncertain. The CDR3 length is 12 residues. Germline loops: CDR1 SEHNR, CDR2 FQNEAQ (reference sequence). V gave up 3 bases and J gave up 8 bases, with 10 bases separating them.

The chain uses TRBV7-9 and TRBJ2-7; D possibly corresponds to TRBD2 (6 bases). Germline CDR1 and CDR2: SEHNR and FQNEAQ (reference sequence). Trimming removed 1 base from V and 7 bases from J, with 20 bases in between. CDR3 length: 16 amino acids. The chain's CDR3 is CASSLGGNRGFEEQYF. The CDR3 DNA reads as TGTGCCAGCAGCTTAGGGGGAAATCGGGGGTTTGAGGAGCAGTACTTC. Filled out from reference TRBV7-9 and TRBJ2-7, the complete variable domain reads DTGVSQNPRHKITKRGQNVTFRCDPISEHNRLYWYRQTLGQGPEFLTYFQNEAQLEKSRLLSDRFSAERPKGSFSTLEIQRTEQGDSAMYLCASSLGGNRGFEEQYFGPGTRLTVT.

The chain couples TRBV6-5 to TRBJ2-7; D is ambiguous. The CDR3 length is 14 residues. V lost 3 bases to trimming and J lost 1 base, with 10 bases between them. Germline CDR1 reads MNHEY; CDR2 reads SVGAGI. CDR3 region: CASSYAQRSYEQYF. For the CDR3, the DNA is TGTGCCAGCAGTTATGCCCAGCGATCCTACGAGCAGTACTTC.

The V and J genes are TRBV27 and TRBJ2-1, with TRBD2 matching over 10 bases. Trimming cost V 5 bases and J 8 bases; bases outside gene matches: 9. CDR1 MNHEY and CDR2 SMNVEV come from the germline V gene (reference sequence). The CDR3 covers 15 residues. CDR3 in amino acids: CASSPGTSDSDEQFF. The CDR3 region has the DNA TGTGCCAGCAGTCCCGGGACTAGCGATAGCGATGAGCAGTTCTTC.

This sequence joins TRBV7-7 and TRBJ2-1, with TRBD2 identical over 13 bases. The CDR3 contains 21 residues. Germline CDR1 and CDR2: SSHAT and FNYEAQ (reference sequence). V was clipped by 1 base and J by 0 bases; unmatched bases: 12. In DNA form, the CDR3 reads TGTGCCAGCAGCTTAGTTCTAACCAGGACTAGCGGGGGCGTCTCCTACAATGAGCAGTTCTTC. This translates into CASSLVLTRTSGGVSYNEQFF.

The chain carries TRBV7-2 and TRBJ2-3; D is unclear. V lost 1 base, J lost 2 bases, and 10 bases lay in between. Germline V gene data show CDR1 as SGHTA and CDR2 as FQGNSA. The CDR3 spans 15 residues. The CDR3 loop is CASSLDRRYTDTQYF. The CDR3 DNA is TGTGCCAGCAGCTTAGATCGCCGGTACACAGATACGCAGTATTTT.

The V gene is TRBV5-1, the J gene TRBJ2-1; a possible D gene is TRBD1 (6 bases). The V gene's germline CDR1 is SGHRS and CDR2 YFSETQ. This CDR3 spans 14 amino acids. The ends were cut back, 5 bases at V and 5 bases at J, with 14 bases in the middle. The chain's CDR3 is CASRPPGHHNEQFF. The DNA of the CDR3 is TGCGCCAGCAGGCCACCGGGACATCACAATGAGCAGTTCTTC.

The chain employs TRBV10-3 and TRBJ2-2; D ambiguous. The length of the CDR3 is 17 residues. Trimming stripped 5 bases from V and 0 bases from J, with 16 bases between. Germline V CDR1 and CDR2: ENHRY, SYGVKD. CDR3 amino acids: CAISPIVAAANTGELFF. In DNA, the CDR3 is TGTGCCATCAGTCCCATTGTAGCCGCCGCGAACACCGGGGAGCTGTTTTTT.

The rearrangement uses TRBV7-9 and TRBJ2-3; TRBD2 is a possible D gene (6 bases). Germline V gene sequence: CDR1 SEHNR, CDR2 FQNEAQ (reference sequence). CDR3 size: 15 residues. The germline V and J ends were trimmed by 0 bases and 5 bases, with 12 bases remaining between them. The CDR3 reads CASSLASGHGDTQYF. CDR3 nucleotide sequence: TGTGCCAGCAGCTTAGCAAGCGGGCATGGAGATACGCAGTATTTT.

The chain recombines TRBV9 with TRBJ1-2; no definite D call. The CDR3 is made up of 11 amino acids. The V end was cut by 6 bases, the J end by 8 bases, with 11 bases between. Germline-derived CDR1 and CDR2 are SGDLS and YYNGEE. CDR3 sequence: CASKAAVGYTF. The CDR3 DNA reads TGTGCCAGCAAGGCGGCCGTCGGCTACACCTTC.

V usage is TRBV11-2 and J usage is TRBJ1-2, with D uncertain. The V gene's germline CDR1 is SGHAT and CDR2 FQNNGV. V dropped 0 bases and J dropped 0 bases, with 8 bases sitting between them. The CDR3 length is 15 residues. CDR3 sequence: CASSLDLGANYGYTF. CDR3 sequence (DNA): TGTGCCAGCAGCTTAGATCTCGGGGCTAACTATGGCTACACCTTC.

The genes are TRBV5-1 and TRBJ2-7; 7 bases fit TRBD1. The junction had 5 bases not matched to a gene; V was cut back by 4 bases and J by 4 bases. This CDR3 has 13 amino acids. The germline V gene has CDR1 SGHRS and CDR2 YFSETQ. CDR3 sequence (DNA): TGCGCCAGCAGCCTCACAGGGGAGTACGAGCAGTACTTC. Translating it yields CASSLTGEYEQYF.

V gene TRBV28 combines with J gene TRBJ2-1; no clear D gene. This CDR3 region has 14 residues. Germline CDR1 is MDHEN and CDR2 is SYDVKM. Trimming removed 3 bases at V and 8 bases at J, with 14 bases between. The CDR3 sequence is CASSLQLSPDEQFF. As DNA, the CDR3 is TGTGCCAGCAGTTTGCAGTTGTCCCCCGATGAGCAGTTCTTC.

The chain has TRBV28 and TRBJ2-7, with D possibly TRBD2 on 6 matching bases. V was clipped by 6 bases and J by 3 bases, with 18 bases between them. CDR3 length: 15 amino acids. Germline CDR1 and CDR2: MDHEN and SYDVKM. CDR3 loop: CASRTPASVNYEQYF. The CDR3 region has the DNA TGTGCCAGCAGGACTCCGGCTAGCGTGAACTACGAGCAGTACTTC.

J is TRBJ2-7 and V is TRBV27; the D gene is possibly TRBD2 (5 bases). Trimming pared 3 bases from V and 5 bases from J, leaving 11 bases between. In germline, CDR1 is MNHEY, CDR2 SMNVEV (reference sequence). The CDR3 is 13 residues long. The CDR3 DNA is TGTGCCAGCAGTTTTTCGCGGGCCCACGAGCAGTACTTC. Translation: CASSFSRAHEQYF.

The chain links TRBV7-8 to TRBJ2-2; no clear D gene. Trimming took off 4 bases at V and 4 bases at J, with 22 bases between the two ends. Germline V gene sequence: CDR1 SGHVS, CDR2 FQNEAQ. This CDR3 region has 18 residues. The CDR3 region has the DNA TGTGCCAGCAGCTCAGCTATAGCCCAATTCAGCCCCACCGGGGAGCTGTTTTTT. It encodes CASSSAIAQFSPTGELFF. Full variable domain (remainder filled in from reference TRBV7-8 and TRBJ2-2): GAGVSQSPRYKVAKRGQDVALRCDPISGHVSLFWYQQALGQGPEFLTYFQNEAQLDKSGLPSDRFFAERPEGSVSTLKIQRTQQEDSAVYLCASSSAIAQFSPTGELFFGEGSRLTVL.

The rearrangement uses TRBV9 and TRBJ2-6; the D is unclear. The CDR3 spans 19 residues. Germline CDR1 reads SGDLS; CDR2 reads YYNGEE. V was shortened by 4 bases and J by 0 bases, with 20 bases between the two germline ends. Here the CDR3 reads CASSPYTTVGSSGANVLTF. For the CDR3, the DNA is TGTGCCAGCAGCCCCTATACCACGGTCGGTAGCTCTGGGGCCAACGTCCTGACTTTC.

Here the CDR3 DNA reads TGTGCCAGCCCCGCGGGGACAACAGGAGCAGATACGCAGTATTTT. This encodes CASPAGTTGADTQYF. V is TRBV2 and J is TRBJ2-3; perhaps D is TRBD1 or TRBD2 (6 bases each). CDR1 and CDR2 (germline): SNHLY, FYNNEI. The CDR3 covers 15 residues. V shed 8 bases and J shed 4 bases, with 19 bases lying between them. Full variable domain (missing parts from reference TRBV2 and TRBJ2-3): EPEVTQTPSHQVTQMGQEVILRCVPISNHLYFYWYRQILGQKVEFLVSFYNNEISEKSEIFDDQFSVERPDGSNFTLKIRSTKLEDSAMYFCASPAGTTGADTQYFGPGTRLTVL.

The V call is TRBV10-3, the J call TRBJ1-1; possibly TRBD1 for D (6 bases). The CDR3 extends over 14 amino acids. Germline values: CDR1 ENHRY, CDR2 SYGVKD. Trimming removed 11 bases at V and 1 base at J, with 17 bases between. DNA of the CDR3: TGTGCCGTCAAGACACAGGGAACGAACACTGAAGCTTTCTTT. It codes for CAVKTQGTNTEAFF.

J is TRBJ2-7 and V is TRBV7-9; tentatively, D is TRBD1 (6 bases). The CDR3 length is 13 residues. Germline CDR1 is SEHNR and CDR2 is FQNEAQ (reference sequence). Trimming took 5 bases from V and 3 from J, leaving 11 bases between them. CDR3 nucleotide sequence: TGTGCCAGCAGCCCCGGACAGTTCTACGAGCAGTACTTC. The encoded protein is CASSPGQFYEQYF.

The gene calls are TRBV19 and TRBJ1-1, with 8 bases aligning to TRBD1. With V trimmed by 5 bases and J by 0 bases, 8 bases remained unmatched. The CDR3 is 16 residues long. From germline, CDR1 is LNHDA and CDR2 SQIVND (reference sequence). The CDR3 is CASSRQGATLNTEAFF. DNA of the CDR3: TGTGCCAGTAGTCGCCAGGGGGCAACTTTGAACACTGAAGCTTTCTTT.

V usage is TRBV15 and J usage is TRBJ2-3; possibly TRBD2 for D (6 bases). The germline V and J ends were trimmed by 5 bases and 0 bases, with 12 bases remaining between them. CDR1 is LNHNV and CDR2 is YYDKDF in the germline V gene (reference sequence). The CDR3 loop spans 15 amino acids. The CDR3: CATSGTGTSTDTQYF. CDR3 bases: TGTGCCACCAGCGGAACCGGGACTAGCACAGATACGCAGTATTTT. Complete variable domain (other parts from reference TRBV15 and TRBJ2-3): DAMVIQNPRYQVTQFGKPVTLSCSQTLNHNVMYWYQQKSSQAPKLLFHYYDKDFNNEADTPDNFQSRRPNTSFCFLDIRSPGLGDTAMYLCATSGTGTSTDTQYFGPGTRLTVL.

The chain recombines TRBV7-9 with TRBJ2-3, with D unresolved. The V and J ends lost 1 base and 3 bases respectively, with 11 bases between them. The CDR3 is made up of 15 amino acids. Germline CDR1 and CDR2: SEHNR and FQNEAQ (reference sequence). CDR3 sequence (DNA): TGTGCCAGCAGCTTAGTACCTTTGGATACAGATACGCAGTATTTT. This encodes CASSLVPLDTDTQYF.

The J gene is TRBJ1-2, the V gene TRBV7-2; no definite D call. The ends were cut back, 2 bases at V and 5 bases at J, with 9 bases in the middle. This CDR3 has 13 amino acids. Germline CDR1 is SGHTA and CDR2 is FQGNSA. The CDR3 protein is CASSLLGLYGYTF. The CDR3, as DNA: TGTGCCAGCAGCTTACTAGGGCTTTATGGCTACACCTTC. The full variable domain, its missing parts supplied by reference TRBV7-2 and TRBJ1-2, is GAGVSQSPSNKVTEKGKDVELRCDPISGHTALYWYRQSLGQGLEFLIYFQGNSAPDKSGLPSDRFSAERTGGSVSTLTIQRTQQEDSAVYLCASSLLGLYGYTFGSGTRLTVV.

The genes are TRBV14 and TRBJ1-2; D unresolved. The CDR3 length is 13 residues. V dropped 4 bases and J dropped 4 bases, with 10 bases sitting between them. Germline V lookup: CDR1 SGHDN, CDR2 FVKESK. The CDR3 nucleotides are TGTGCCAGCAGCCTCCCCGGCCTCTATGGCTACACCTTC. Translated: CASSLPGLYGYTF.